The text below deals with one T cell receptor beta chain. The data stem from a study of monozygotic twins with cystic fibrosis. V shed 4 bases and J shed 0 bases, with 19 bases lying between them. Germline CDR1 is SGHRS and CDR2 is YFSETQ. This CDR3 is built from 18 residues. The protocol was immunoSEQ multiplex PCR, while the TCRdb copy is restricted to in-frame clones and leaves out a portion. Here the sample spans roughly 32,000 clones, nearly 98% being singletons. V and J are TRBV5-1 and TRBJ2-2; D gene ambiguous. The source of this sequence is a girl aged 2 to 9 with cystic fibrosis. Material for sequencing was blood. The CDR3 spells CASSEGRVILPNTGELFF. The CDR3 nucleotides are TGCGCCAGCAGCGAAGGACGCGTAATTCTCCCGAACACCGGGGAGCTGTTTTTT.